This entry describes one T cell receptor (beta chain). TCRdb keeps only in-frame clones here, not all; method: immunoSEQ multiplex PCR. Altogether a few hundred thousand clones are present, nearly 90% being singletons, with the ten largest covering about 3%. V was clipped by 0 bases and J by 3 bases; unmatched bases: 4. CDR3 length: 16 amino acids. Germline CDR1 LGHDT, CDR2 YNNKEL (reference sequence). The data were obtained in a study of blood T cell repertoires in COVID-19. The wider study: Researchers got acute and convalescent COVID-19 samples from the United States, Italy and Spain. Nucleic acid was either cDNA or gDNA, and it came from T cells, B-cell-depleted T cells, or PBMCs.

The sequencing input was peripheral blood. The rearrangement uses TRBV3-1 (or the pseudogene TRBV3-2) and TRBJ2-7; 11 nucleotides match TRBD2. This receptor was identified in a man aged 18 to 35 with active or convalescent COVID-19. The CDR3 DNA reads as TGTGCCAGCAGCCAAGAAGGCCTAGCGGGAGGCTACGAGCAGTACTTC. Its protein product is CASSQEGLAGGYEQYF.